This record concerns one TCR beta chain sequence. The sample comes from a study of T cell changes during pregnancy in multiple sclerosis. Some clones are missing from TCRdb's copy, which holds only in-frame ones; the method was immunoSEQ multiplex PCR. The sample has approximately 44,000 clones, approximately 90% seen once. This CDR3 spans 15 amino acids. CDR1 is MNHEY and CDR2 is SMNVEV in the germline V gene (reference sequence). V was clipped by 3 bases and J by 5 bases, with 11 bases between them. This TCR was sampled from a female donor with multiple sclerosis, enrolled in a pregnancy study. The source material was CD4+ T cells from peripheral blood mononuclear cells, sampled in the third trimester of pregnancy. The chain combines TRBV27 with TRBJ1-6; perhaps TRBD1 as D (5 bases). The CDR3 DNA reads TGTGCCAGCAGTTTTTCCGACAGCGATAATTCACCCCTCCACTTT. Protein product: CASSFSDSDNSPLHF.